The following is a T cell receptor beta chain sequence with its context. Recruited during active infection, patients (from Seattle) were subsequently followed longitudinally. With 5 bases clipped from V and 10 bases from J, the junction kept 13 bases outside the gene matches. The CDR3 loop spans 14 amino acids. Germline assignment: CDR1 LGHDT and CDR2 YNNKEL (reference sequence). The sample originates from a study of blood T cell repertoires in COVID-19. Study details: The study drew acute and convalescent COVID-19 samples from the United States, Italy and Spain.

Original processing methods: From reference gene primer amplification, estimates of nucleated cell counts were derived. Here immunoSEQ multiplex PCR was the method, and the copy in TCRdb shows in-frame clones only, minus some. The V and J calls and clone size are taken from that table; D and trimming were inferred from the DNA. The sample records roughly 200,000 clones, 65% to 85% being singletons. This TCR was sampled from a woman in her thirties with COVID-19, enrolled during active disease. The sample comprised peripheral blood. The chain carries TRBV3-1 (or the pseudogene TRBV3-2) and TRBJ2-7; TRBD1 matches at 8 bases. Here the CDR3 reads CASSDRQGSLPQYF. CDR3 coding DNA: TGTGCCAGCAGCGATCGACAGGGGTCCCTCCCCCAGTACTTC.